This paragraph reports one TCR beta chain. This specimen belongs to a study of blood T cell repertoires in COVID-19. The overall study: T cells, B-cell-depleted T cells, or PBMCs supplied cDNA or gDNA.

The assay was immunoSEQ multiplex PCR, and TCRdb's table has in-frame clones only and misses some. The sample holds over 150,000 clones, about 89% seen once. The CDR3 spans 14 residues. The V end lost 4 bases, the J end lost 4 bases, and 13 bases lay between the germline ends. Per the germline V gene, CDR1 is MDHEN and CDR2 is SYDVKM. The chain joins TRBV28 to TRBJ1-1; weak D call: TRBD1 (5 bases). The receptor was isolated from a man aged 45 to 65 with acute or convalescent COVID-19. Material for sequencing was peripheral blood. This CDR3 is CASSSTQGSTEAFF. The CDR3 coding sequence is TGTGCCAGCAGTTCCACCCAGGGAAGCACTGAAGCTTTCTTT.